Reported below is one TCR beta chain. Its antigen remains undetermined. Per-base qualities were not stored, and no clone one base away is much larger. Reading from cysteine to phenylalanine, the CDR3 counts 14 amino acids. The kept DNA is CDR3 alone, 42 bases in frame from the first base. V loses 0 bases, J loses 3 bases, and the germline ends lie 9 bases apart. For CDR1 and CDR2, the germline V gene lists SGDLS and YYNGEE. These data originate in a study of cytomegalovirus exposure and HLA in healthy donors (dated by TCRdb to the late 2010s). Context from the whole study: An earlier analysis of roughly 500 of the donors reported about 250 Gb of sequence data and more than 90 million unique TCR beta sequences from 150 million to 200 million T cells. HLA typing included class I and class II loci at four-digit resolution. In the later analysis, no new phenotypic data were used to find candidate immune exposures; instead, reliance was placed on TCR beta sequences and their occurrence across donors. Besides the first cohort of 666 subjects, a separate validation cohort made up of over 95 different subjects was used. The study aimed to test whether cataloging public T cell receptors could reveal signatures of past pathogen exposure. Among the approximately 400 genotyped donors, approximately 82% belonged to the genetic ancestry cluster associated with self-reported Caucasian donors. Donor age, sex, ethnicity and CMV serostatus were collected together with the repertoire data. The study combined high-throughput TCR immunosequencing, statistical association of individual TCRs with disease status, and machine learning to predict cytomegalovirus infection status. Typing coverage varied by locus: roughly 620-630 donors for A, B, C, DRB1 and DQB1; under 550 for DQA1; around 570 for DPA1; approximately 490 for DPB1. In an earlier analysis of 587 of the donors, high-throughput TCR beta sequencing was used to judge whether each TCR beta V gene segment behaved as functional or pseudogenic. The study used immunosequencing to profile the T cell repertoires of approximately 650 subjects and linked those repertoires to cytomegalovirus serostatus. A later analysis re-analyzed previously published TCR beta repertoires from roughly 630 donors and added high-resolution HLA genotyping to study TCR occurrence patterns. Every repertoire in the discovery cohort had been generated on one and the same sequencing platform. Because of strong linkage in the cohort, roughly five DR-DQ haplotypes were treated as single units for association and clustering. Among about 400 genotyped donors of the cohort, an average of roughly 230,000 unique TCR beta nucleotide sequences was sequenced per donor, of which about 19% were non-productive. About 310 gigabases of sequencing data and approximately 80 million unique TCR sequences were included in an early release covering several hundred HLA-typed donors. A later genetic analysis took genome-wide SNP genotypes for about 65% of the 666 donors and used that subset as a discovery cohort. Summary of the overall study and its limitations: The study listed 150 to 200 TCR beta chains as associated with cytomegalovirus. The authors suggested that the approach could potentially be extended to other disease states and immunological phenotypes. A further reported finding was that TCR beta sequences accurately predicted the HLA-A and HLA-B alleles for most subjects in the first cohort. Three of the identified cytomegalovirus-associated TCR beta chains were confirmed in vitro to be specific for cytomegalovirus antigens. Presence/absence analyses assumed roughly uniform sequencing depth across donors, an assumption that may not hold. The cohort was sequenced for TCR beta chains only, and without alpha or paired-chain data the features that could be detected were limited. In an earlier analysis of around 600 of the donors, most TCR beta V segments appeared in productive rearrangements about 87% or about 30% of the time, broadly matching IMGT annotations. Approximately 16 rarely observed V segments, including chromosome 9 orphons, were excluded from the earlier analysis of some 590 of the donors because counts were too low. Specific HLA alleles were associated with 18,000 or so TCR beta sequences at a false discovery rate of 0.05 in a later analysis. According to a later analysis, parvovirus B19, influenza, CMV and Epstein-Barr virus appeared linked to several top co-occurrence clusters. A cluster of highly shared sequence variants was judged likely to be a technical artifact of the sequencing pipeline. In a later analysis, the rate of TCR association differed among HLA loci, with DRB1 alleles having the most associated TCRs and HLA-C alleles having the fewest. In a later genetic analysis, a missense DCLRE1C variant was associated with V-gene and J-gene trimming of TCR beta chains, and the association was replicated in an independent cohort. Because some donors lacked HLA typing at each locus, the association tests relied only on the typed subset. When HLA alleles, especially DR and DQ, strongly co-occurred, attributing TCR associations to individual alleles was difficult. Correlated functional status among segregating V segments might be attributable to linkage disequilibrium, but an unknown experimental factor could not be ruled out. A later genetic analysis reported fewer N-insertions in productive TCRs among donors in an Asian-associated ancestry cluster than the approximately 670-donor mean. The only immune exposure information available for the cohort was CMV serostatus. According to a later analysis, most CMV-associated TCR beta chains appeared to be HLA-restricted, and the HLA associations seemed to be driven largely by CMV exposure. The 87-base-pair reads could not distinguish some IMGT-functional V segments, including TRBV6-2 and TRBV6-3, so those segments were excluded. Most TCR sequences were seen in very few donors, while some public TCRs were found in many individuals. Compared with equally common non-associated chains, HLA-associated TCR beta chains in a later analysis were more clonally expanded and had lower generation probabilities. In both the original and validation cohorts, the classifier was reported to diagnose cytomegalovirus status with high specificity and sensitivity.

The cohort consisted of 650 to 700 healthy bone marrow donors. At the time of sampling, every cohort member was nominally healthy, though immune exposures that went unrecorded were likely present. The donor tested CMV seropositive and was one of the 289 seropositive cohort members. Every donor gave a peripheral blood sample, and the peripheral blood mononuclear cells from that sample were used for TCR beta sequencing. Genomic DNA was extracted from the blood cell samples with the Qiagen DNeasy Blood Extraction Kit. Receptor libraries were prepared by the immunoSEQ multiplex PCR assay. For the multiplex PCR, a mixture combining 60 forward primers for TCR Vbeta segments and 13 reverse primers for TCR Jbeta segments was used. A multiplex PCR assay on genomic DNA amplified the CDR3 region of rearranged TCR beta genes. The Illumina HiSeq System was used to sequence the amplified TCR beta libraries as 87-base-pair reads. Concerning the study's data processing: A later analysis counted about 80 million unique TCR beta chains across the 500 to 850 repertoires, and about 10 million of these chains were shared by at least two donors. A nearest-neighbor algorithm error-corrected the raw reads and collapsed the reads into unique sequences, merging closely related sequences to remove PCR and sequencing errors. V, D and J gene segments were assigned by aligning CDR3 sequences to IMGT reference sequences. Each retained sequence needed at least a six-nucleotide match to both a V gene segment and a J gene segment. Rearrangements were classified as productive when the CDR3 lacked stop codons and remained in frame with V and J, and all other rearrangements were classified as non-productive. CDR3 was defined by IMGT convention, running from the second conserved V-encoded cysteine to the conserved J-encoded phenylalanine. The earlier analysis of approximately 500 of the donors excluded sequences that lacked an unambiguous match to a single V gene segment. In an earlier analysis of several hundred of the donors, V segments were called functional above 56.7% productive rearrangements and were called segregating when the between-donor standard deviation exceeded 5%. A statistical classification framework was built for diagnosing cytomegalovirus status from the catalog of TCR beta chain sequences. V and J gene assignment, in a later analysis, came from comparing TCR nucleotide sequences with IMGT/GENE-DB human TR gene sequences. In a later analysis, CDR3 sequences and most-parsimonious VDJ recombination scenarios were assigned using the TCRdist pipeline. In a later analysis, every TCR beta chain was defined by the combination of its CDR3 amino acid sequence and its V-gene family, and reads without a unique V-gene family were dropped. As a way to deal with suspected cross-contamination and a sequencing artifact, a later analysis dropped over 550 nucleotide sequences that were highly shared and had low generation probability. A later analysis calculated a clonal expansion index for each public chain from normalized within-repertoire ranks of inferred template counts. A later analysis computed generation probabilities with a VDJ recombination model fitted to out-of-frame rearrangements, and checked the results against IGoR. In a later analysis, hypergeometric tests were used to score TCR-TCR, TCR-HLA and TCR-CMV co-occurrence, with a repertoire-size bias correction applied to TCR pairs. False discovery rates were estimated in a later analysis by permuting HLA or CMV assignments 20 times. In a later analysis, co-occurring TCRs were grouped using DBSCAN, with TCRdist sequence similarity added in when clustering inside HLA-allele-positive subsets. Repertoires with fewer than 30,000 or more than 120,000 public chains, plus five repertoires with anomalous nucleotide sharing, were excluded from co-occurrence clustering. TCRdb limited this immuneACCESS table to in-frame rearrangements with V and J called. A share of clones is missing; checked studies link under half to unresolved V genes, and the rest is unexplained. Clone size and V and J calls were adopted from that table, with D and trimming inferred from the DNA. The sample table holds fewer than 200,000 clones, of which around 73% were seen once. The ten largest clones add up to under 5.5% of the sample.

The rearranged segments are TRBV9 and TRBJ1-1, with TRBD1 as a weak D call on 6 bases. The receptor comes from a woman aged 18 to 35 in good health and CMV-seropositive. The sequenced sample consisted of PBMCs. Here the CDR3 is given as CASSVVQGYTEAFF. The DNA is TGTGCCAGCAGCGTAGTTCAGGGGTACACTGAAGCTTTCTTT.